Listed below are T cell receptor beta chains from one sample, sequenced in a study of CD8+ T cells in alopecia areata. The repertoire was sequenced with immunoSEQ multiplex PCR; TCRdb's copy has only in-frame clones and lacks some. The sample records 120,000 to 150,000 clones, roughly four fifths being singletons. Here the sequenced sample was CD8+ T cells sorted from blood, taken at week 4, from a patient treated with tofacitinib. Receptors were obtained from a human donor with alopecia areata. Both conserved end residues are part of each CDR3. Fields, in order: D gene, J gene, clone size, V gene, CDR3 protein, CDR3 DNA. The D gene is left open where the match is weak. Not all rows give a size; the values are once, few, many and, for expanded clones, a class.

TRBD1	TRBJ2-3	-	TRBV9	CASSVQGAGTDTQYF	TGTGCCAGCAGCGTCCAGGGGGCCGGCACAGATACGCAGTATTTT
-	TRBJ2-7	-	TRBV27	CASSSSSYEQYF	TGTGCCAGCAGTTCTAGCTCCTACGAGCAGTACTTC
-	TRBJ1-1	-	TRBV10-2	CASSESGLTEAFF	TGCGCCAGCAGTGAGTCGGGTTTGACTGAAGCTTTCTTT
-	TRBJ2-1	few	TRBV5-1	CASRDGGLGNEQFF	TGCGCCAGCAGGGATGGGGGCCTCGGGAATGAGCAGTTCTTC
TRBD1	TRBJ2-7	-	TRBV7-9	CASSFYDRGSYEQYF	TGTGCCAGCAGCTTTTACGACAGGGGCTCCTACGAGCAGTACTTC
-	TRBJ2-7	-	TRBV11-2	CASSLASTASYEQYF	TGTGCCAGCAGCTTAGCCAGTACAGCATCCTACGAGCAGTACTTC
-	TRBJ1-1	-	TRBV4-1	CASSGGPLLDTEAFF	TGCGCCAGCAGCGGGGGCCCACTTCTGGACACTGAAGCTTTCTTT
-	TRBJ2-1	-	TRBV7-3	CASSLIASNYNEQFF	TGTGCCAGCAGCTTAATAGCTAGCAACTACAATGAGCAGTTCTTC
-	TRBJ2-7	-	TRBV9	CASSVNSQDYEQYF	TGTGCCAGCAGCGTAAACAGTCAGGACTACGAGCAGTACTTC
TRBD2	TRBJ2-7	-	TRBV7-6	CASSLGTSGGAYYEQYF	TGTGCCAGCAGCTTAGGGACTAGCGGGGGGGCCTACTACGAGCAGTACTTC
-	TRBJ2-2	-	TRBV15	CATSMRTANTGELFF	TGTGCCACCAGCATGCGGACCGCGAACACCGGGGAGCTGTTTTTT
TRBD1	TRBJ2-1	-	TRBV7-3	CASSSNRGEEQFF	TGTGCCAGCAGCTCCAACAGGGGCGAGGAGCAGTTCTTC
TRBD1	TRBJ2-7	-	TRBV30	CAWSGSGDRAPYEQYF	TGTGCCTGGAGTGGCTCGGGGGACAGGGCCCCCTACGAGCAGTACTTC
TRBD1	TRBJ1-5	-	TRBV7-9	CASSQTGGPHEPQHF	TGTGCCAGCAGCCAGACAGGGGGCCCACACGAGCCCCAGCATTTT
TRBD1	TRBJ2-1	-	TRBV27	CASSPGQGSYNEQFF	TGTGCCAGCAGCCCGGGACAGGGCTCCTACAATGAGCAGTTCTTC
TRBD2	TRBJ2-3	-	TRBV19	CASTPSGGNTDTQYF	TGTGCCAGTACCCCAAGCGGGGGAAACACAGATACGCAGTATTTT
TRBD1	TRBJ1-1	-	TRBV14	CASSHSGTGNEAFF	TGTGCCAGCAGCCATTCCGGGACAGGTAATGAAGCTTTCTTT
TRBD1	TRBJ1-2	-	TRBV7-9	CASSSSEGAPNYGYTF	TGTGCCAGCAGCTCATCCGAGGGGGCGCCTAACTATGGCTACACCTTC
-	TRBJ1-1	-	TRBV4-2	CASSHTAQTTEAFF	TGTGCCAGCAGCCACACTGCCCAGACCACTGAAGCTTTCTTT
TRBD2	TRBJ2-5	once	TRBV27	CASSVAGWETQYF	TGTGCCAGCAGCGTAGCGGGTTGGGAGACCCAGTACTTC
-	TRBJ2-7	-	TRBV29-1	CSASGTDEQYF	TGCAGCGCCTCCGGGACGGACGAGCAGTACTTC
-	TRBJ2-3	-	TRBV9	CASSPHSGDGSTDTQYF	TGTGCCAGCAGCCCTCATTCCGGCGACGGAAGCACAGATACGCAGTATTTT
-	TRBJ1-1	-	TRBV5-6	CASSLLYQTSLLRDTEAFF	TGTGCCAGCAGCTTGTTGTACCAGACTTCCCTTCTCAGAGACACTGAAGCTTTCTTT
TRBD2	TRBJ2-7	few	TRBV29-1	CSVELAGYYEQYF	TGCAGCGTTGAGCTAGCGGGGTACTACGAGCAGTACTTC
TRBD2	TRBJ2-3	-	TRBV7-9	CASSHGGTDTQYF	TGTGCCAGCAGCCACGGGGGGACAGATACGCAGTATTTT
TRBD1	TRBJ2-7	-	TRBV10-2	CASSDRVGEQYF	TGCGCCAGCAGCGACAGGGTTGGCGAGCAGTACTTC
-	TRBJ1-1	-	TRBV13	CASSLPVGPFFSTEAFF	TGTGCCAGCAGCTTACCCGTCGGCCCTTTTTTTTCAACCGAAGCTTTCTTT
TRBD2	TRBJ2-3	-	TRBV19	CASSGTSGGTDTQYF	TGTGCCAGTAGCGGGACTAGCGGAGGCACAGATACGCAGTATTTT
-	TRBJ2-1	once	TRBV7-3	CASSSLVRATYNEQFF	TGTGCCAGCAGCTCTTTGGTGCGGGCAACCTACAATGAGCAGTTCTTC
TRBD1	TRBJ2-7	few	TRBV4-1	CASSQEDRGLYEQYF	TGCGCCAGCAGCCAAGAGGACAGGGGGCTTTACGAGCAGTACTTC
-	TRBJ1-6	-	TRBV14	CASTQGGYSPLHF	TGTGCCAGCACTCAGGGAGGGTATTCACCCCTCCACTTT
-	TRBJ2-7	-	TRBV29-1	CSVGQVGVEQYF	TGCAGCGTTGGGCAGGTGGGTGTGGAGCAGTACTTC
TRBD1	TRBJ2-1	few	TRBV9	CASSVEYRTGDNEQFF	TGTGCCAGCAGCGTAGAATATCGGACAGGGGACAATGAGCAGTTCTTC
TRBD2	TRBJ2-7	few	TRBV6-5	CASSRGGGPYEQYF	TGTGCCAGCAGTCGCGGGGGGGGCCCCTACGAGCAGTACTTC
-	TRBJ1-2	-	TRBV6-5	CASSYWTLDGYTF	TGTGCCAGCAGTTACTGGACCTTAGATGGCTACACCTTC
TRBD1	TRBJ1-4	few	TRBV27	CASSFSWTGPKPNEKLFF	TGTGCCAGCAGTTTTTCCTGGACAGGGCCGAAACCTAATGAAAAACTGTTTTTT
-	TRBJ2-3	-	TRBV7-9	CASSFPARGNTDTQYF	TGTGCCAGCAGCTTTCCCGCGCGGGGCAACACAGATACGCAGTATTTT
-	TRBJ2-3	once	TRBV7-9	CASSGNYPGHFTDTQYF	TGTGCCAGCAGCGGGAATTATCCGGGACATTTCACAGATACGCAGTATTTT
TRBD1	TRBJ1-5	-	TRBV30	CAWSASDRGIQPQHF	TGTGCCTGGAGTGCGTCGGACAGGGGAATTCAGCCCCAGCATTTT
-	TRBJ2-5	few	TRBV30	CAWSVNTQETQYF	TGTGCCTGGAGTGTAAACACCCAAGAGACCCAGTACTTC
-	TRBJ2-3	few	TRBV28	CASSETGAGDTDTQYF	TGTGCCAGCAGCGAAACGGGAGCCGGTGACACAGATACGCAGTATTTT
-	TRBJ2-1	-	TRBV5-8	CASSLGPNSYNEQFF	TGTGCCAGCAGCTTAGGACCGAACTCCTACAATGAGCAGTTCTTC
-	TRBJ2-5	-	TRBV7-9	CASSLYGGETQYF	TGTGCCAGCAGCCTGTACGGGGGAGAGACCCAGTACTTC
-	TRBJ2-3	-	TRBV5-1	CASSPRGGTQYF	TGCGCCAGCAGTCCCAGGGGGGGGACGCAGTATTTT
-	TRBJ1-2	-	TRBV7-9	CASSSGFRGYTF	TGTGCCAGCAGTAGCGGGTTCCGTGGCTACACCTTC
TRBD1	TRBJ2-7	-	TRBV7-7	CASSLRDRDHEQYF	TGTGCTAGCAGCTTACGAGACAGGGACCACGAGCAGTACTTC
-	TRBJ1-1	-	TRBV11-2	CASSWADYTEAFF	TGTGCCAGCAGCTGGGCTGATTACACTGAAGCTTTCTTT
TRBD1	TRBJ1-4	-	TRBV4-3	CASSQGTGSNEKLFF	TGCGCCAGCAGCCAAGGGACAGGATCTAATGAAAAACTGTTTTTT
-	TRBJ2-3	-	TRBV4-3	CASSQGGGTDTQYF	TGCGCCAGCAGCCAAGGAGGGGGCACAGATACGCAGTATTTT
-	TRBJ1-6	once	TRBV4-1	CASSQTVFSYNSPLHF	TGCGCCAGCAGCCAAACAGTCTTCTCCTATAATTCACCCCTCCACTTT
-	TRBJ2-3	-	TRBV5-1	CASSLNTDSTDTQYF	TGCGCCAGCAGCTTGAATACAGATTCCACAGATACGCAGTATTTT
TRBD2	TRBJ2-5	-	TRBV4-1	CASSQGGGAGETQYF	TGCGCCAGCAGCCAAGGCGGGGGGGCGGGTGAGACCCAGTACTTC
TRBD1	TRBJ2-3	few	TRBV6-5	CASSYKTGETDTQYF	TGTGCCAGCAGTTACAAGACAGGGGAAACAGATACGCAGTATTTT
-	TRBJ2-4	-	TRBV6-5	CASSYRAKNIQYF	TGTGCCAGCAGTTACAGGGCCAAAAACATTCAGTACTTC
-	TRBJ2-7	-	TRBV5-1	CASSGDRYTYEQYF	TGCGCCAGCAGCGGCGACAGGTATACCTACGAGCAGTACTTC
-	TRBJ2-3	-	TRBV30	CAWSRTASDTQYF	TGTGCCTGGAGTCGCACAGCGTCAGATACGCAGTATTTT
-	TRBJ2-2	-	TRBV6-6	CASSYEGLALTGELFF	TGTGCCAGCAGTTACGAGGGGCTAGCCCTCACCGGGGAGCTGTTTTTT
-	TRBJ2-5	-	TRBV6-6	CASSYGDEETQYF	TGTGCCAGCAGTTACGGGGATGAAGAGACCCAGTACTTC
TRBD2	TRBJ2-1	-	TRBV7-2	CASSPLGGGSYNEQFF	TGTGCCAGCAGCCCCCTGGGCGGGGGATCCTACAATGAGCAGTTCTTC
-	TRBJ2-5	few	TRBV5-6	CASSGSGTFNF	TGTGCCAGCAGCGGGTCCGGGACGTTTAACTTC